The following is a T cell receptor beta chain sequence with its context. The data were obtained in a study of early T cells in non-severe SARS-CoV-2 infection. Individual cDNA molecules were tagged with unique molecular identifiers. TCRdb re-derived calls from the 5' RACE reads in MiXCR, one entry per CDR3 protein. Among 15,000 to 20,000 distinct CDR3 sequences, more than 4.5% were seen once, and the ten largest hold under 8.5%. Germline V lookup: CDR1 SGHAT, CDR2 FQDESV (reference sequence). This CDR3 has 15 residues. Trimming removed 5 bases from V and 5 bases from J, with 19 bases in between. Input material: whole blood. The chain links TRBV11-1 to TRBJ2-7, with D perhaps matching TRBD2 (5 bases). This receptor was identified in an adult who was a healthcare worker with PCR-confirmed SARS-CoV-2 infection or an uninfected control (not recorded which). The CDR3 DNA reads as TGTGCCAGCAGCCCGTCTGGCGGGTTCGTCCACGAGCAGTACTTC. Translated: CASSPSGGFVHEQYF.